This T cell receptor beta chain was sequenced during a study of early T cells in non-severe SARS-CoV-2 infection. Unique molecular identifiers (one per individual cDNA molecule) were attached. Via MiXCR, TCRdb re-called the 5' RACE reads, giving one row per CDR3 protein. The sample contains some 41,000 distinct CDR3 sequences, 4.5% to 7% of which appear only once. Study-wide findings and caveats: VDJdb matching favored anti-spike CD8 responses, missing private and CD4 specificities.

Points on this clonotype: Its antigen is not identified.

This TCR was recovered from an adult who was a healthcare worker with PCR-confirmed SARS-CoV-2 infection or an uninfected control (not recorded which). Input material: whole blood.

This CDR3 reads CASSQGPLGQETQYF. CDR3 DNA: TGTGCCAGCAGCCAAGGACCCCTGGGGCAAGAGACCCAGTACTTC. The genes are TRBV11-2 and TRBJ2-5; no clear D gene. V lost 5 bases and J lost 2, with 15 bases in between. The CDR3 is made up of 15 amino acids. Per germline, CDR1 SGHAT and CDR2 FQNNGV.